The source of this T cell receptor (beta chain) is a study of OX40 agonist ivuxolimab in advanced cancers. Study details: Patients' therapy was ivuxolimab, an antibody that acts as an agonist of OX40 (CD134). Overall study findings and caveats: It was also the case that some nonresponders had low normalized T-cell clonal expansion.

The protocol was immunoSEQ multiplex PCR, while the TCRdb copy is restricted to in-frame clones and leaves out a portion. The data hold some 95,000 clones, with roughly 89% observed a single time. Germline assignment: CDR1 SGHAT and CDR2 FQNNGV. V lost 9 bases and J lost 5, with 10 bases in between. The CDR3 extends over 11 amino acids. For this clone: Its antigen is not known.

The TCR comes from an adult with an advanced solid tumor such as melanoma, head and neck, liver or kidney cancer. This rearrangement joins TRBV11-2 to TRBJ1-2, with D unclear. This specimen consisted of CD4+ or CD8+ T cells sorted from blood, obtained in a trial of the OX40 agonist ivuxolimab. CDR3 sequence (DNA): TGTGCCAGTGGACTGAGATATGGCTACACCTTC. Translated, it gives CASGLRYGYTF.